The clone carrying this T cell receptor (beta chain) was seen a few times. No antigen is known for it. A TCRbeta library incorporating unique molecular identifiers was prepared. TCRdb reprocessed the PCR reads with MiXCR, giving one entry per CDR3 protein. The sample has about 980,000 distinct CDR3 sequences; about 29% are singletons. This record belongs to a study of T-cell reconstitution after alpha-beta-depleted transplantation in children. Study results and limitations: As was reported, about two months after transplant, alpha-beta T cells came from several hundred expanded graft clones. Newly generated T cells supplied most T-cell counts and diversity one year post-transplant. Surviving recipient T cells and intrathymic progenitors accounted for some patients' high TCRbeta diversity at day 60.

Germline loops: CDR1 MNHNS, CDR2 SASEGT. V dropped 6 bases and J dropped 0; count of bases not matched to a gene: 6. There are 15 residues in the CDR3. This receptor was taken from a boy less than two years old who had a stem cell transplant for SCID, so the T cells may come from the graft donor. Sequences were derived from PBMCs, mostly from graft donor cells, sampled 360 days after TCRalphabeta/CD19-depleted stem cell transplant. The V and J genes are TRBV6-1 and TRBJ2-5; 8 bases are a match to TRBD1. DNA of the CDR3: TGTGCCAGCAGCCCGGGACAGGCCTACCAAGAGACCCAGTACTTC. Its translation is CASSPGQAYQETQYF.